This T cell receptor beta chain was recorded in a study of shared clonotypes between healthy human individuals. Across the study: Samples came from a couple of female and a few male donors aged 18 to 49. The study used three CD4 naive, three CD4 memory, two CD8 naive and one CD8 memory plate per donor.

V lost 7 bases and J 2 bases, leaving 15 bases between the germline ends. The CDR3 is made up of 15 amino acids. From germline, CDR1 is SGHAT and CDR2 FQNNGV. Each cell subset's genomic DNA was divided evenly among several immunoSEQ plates. Sequenced by immunoSEQ multiplex PCR; TCRdb stores in-frame clones only, minus some. This table has 2 million to 2.5 million clones, over 90% appearing once. The gene calls are TRBV11-2 and TRBJ1-3; D is unresolved. This sequence originates from a man younger than 35 in good health. Some clones in this sample may be carry-over from other donors' samples. The sequencing input was naive CD4+ T cells from PBMCs. Subset given: CD45RA+ positively selected. CDR3 amino acids: CASTNQAVPGNTIYF. As DNA, the CDR3 is TGTGCCAGCACCAACCAGGCGGTTCCTGGAAACACCATATATTTT.